A selection of T cell receptor beta chains follows, all from one sample in a study of CD8+CD57+ T cells in acquired aplastic anemia. TCRdb recomputed calls from the reads with MiXCR, one row per CDR3 protein. The sample lists approximately 200,000 distinct CDR3 sequences; under 65% were seen once. Specimen: sorted CD4+, CD8+, or CD8+CD57+ T cells (not recorded which) from PBMCs. Receptors were obtained from a human donor in good health. Both conserved end residues are part of each CDR3. The order of the fields is D gene, clone size, J gene, V gene, CDR3 DNA, CDR3 protein. A D gene is named only where the DNA matches it firmly. Only part of the rows carry a size: once, few, many, or a class if the clone is expanded.

D gene: TRBD2; clone size: .; J gene: TRBJ2-5; V gene: TRBV6-6; CDR3 DNA: TGTGCCAGCGGAATGGCGGGGGACACCCAGTACTTC; CDR3 protein: CASGMAGDTQYF
D gene: .; clone size: .; J gene: TRBJ1-1; V gene: TRBV3-1; CDR3 DNA: TGTGCCAGCAGCCCATCAACCAGGAACACTGAAGCTTTCTTT; CDR3 protein: CASSPSTRNTEAFF
D gene: .; clone size: .; J gene: TRBJ1-2; V gene: TRBV5-4; CDR3 DNA: TGTGCCAGCAGCCCGCGGGGTTTAGCTAACTATGGCTACACCTTC; CDR3 protein: CASSPRGLANYGYTF
D gene: TRBD1; clone size: .; J gene: TRBJ2-5; V gene: TRBV6-1; CDR3 DNA: TGTGCCAGCAGTGAGACAGGGATTTCATTC; CDR3 protein: CASSETGISF
D gene: .; clone size: many; J gene: TRBJ2-5; V gene: TRBV3-1; CDR3 DNA: TGTGCCAGCAGGTTAGCGGAACAAGAGACCCAGTACTTC; CDR3 protein: CASRLAEQETQYF
D gene: .; clone size: many; J gene: TRBJ2-1; V gene: TRBV15; CDR3 DNA: TGTGCCACCAGCAGAGATCCGGGCCAGGGCAATGAGCAGTTCTTC; CDR3 protein: CATSRDPGQGNEQFF
D gene: .; clone size: many; J gene: TRBJ1-2; V gene: TRBV12-5; CDR3 DNA: TGTGCTAGTGGTCCCAGCACTCTCGACTATGGCTACACCTTC; CDR3 protein: CASGPSTLDYGYTF
D gene: .; clone size: many; J gene: TRBJ2-2; V gene: TRBV7-9; CDR3 DNA: TGTGCCAGCAGCTTAGTTGGGTCCGGGGAGCTGTTTTTT; CDR3 protein: CASSLVGSGELFF
D gene: TRBD1; clone size: .; J gene: TRBJ1-6; V gene: TRBV5-6; CDR3 DNA: TGTGCCAGCAGCTGGGAGACAGGGGAAAATTCACCCCTCCACTTT; CDR3 protein: CASSWETGENSPLHF
D gene: .; clone size: .; J gene: TRBJ2-3; V gene: TRBV10-3; CDR3 DNA: TGTGCCATCAAGACAGCGAGCACAGATACGCAGTATTTT; CDR3 protein: CAIKTASTDTQYF
D gene: .; clone size: .; J gene: TRBJ2-2; V gene: TRBV20-1; CDR3 DNA: TGCAGTGCTAGCCTAGCCCGAAACACCGGGGAGCTGTTTTTT; CDR3 protein: CSASLARNTGELFF
D gene: TRBD1; clone size: .; J gene: TRBJ1-2; V gene: TRBV29-1; CDR3 DNA: TGCAGCGTGCCGGGACAGCGGGCCTATGGCTACACCTTC; CDR3 protein: CSVPGQRAYGYTF
D gene: .; clone size: .; J gene: TRBJ1-2; V gene: TRBV7-9; CDR3 DNA: TGTGCTAGCAGCTTAGTAGCGGGGGAGAGCTCCTACACCTTC; CDR3 protein: CASSLVAGESSYTF
D gene: .; clone size: .; J gene: TRBJ2-3; V gene: TRBV9; CDR3 DNA: TGTGCCAGCAGTGAAGGACAGTCTGGCACAGATACGCAGTATTTT; CDR3 protein: CASSEGQSGTDTQYF
D gene: TRBD2; clone size: .; J gene: TRBJ2-2; V gene: TRBV4-1; CDR3 DNA: TGCGCCAGCAGCCACGATATACCGGGACTAGCGAGTTTAGGGGAGCTGTTTTTT; CDR3 protein: CASSHDIPGLASLGELFF
D gene: .; clone size: few; J gene: TRBJ2-7; V gene: TRBV24-1; CDR3 DNA: TGTGCCACCAGTGTCTCGACAGGTTCGATTTACGAGCAGTACTTC; CDR3 protein: CATSVSTGSIYEQYF
D gene: TRBD1; clone size: many; J gene: TRBJ1-5; V gene: TRBV11-2; CDR3 DNA: TGTGCCAGCAGCTTAGGGGGACAGGGGGCGCCTCAGCCCCAGCATTTT; CDR3 protein: CASSLGGQGAPQPQHF
D gene: .; clone size: .; J gene: TRBJ1-2; V gene: TRBV29-1; CDR3 DNA: TGCAGCGTTGAACACCGGGACGGGGACTATGGCTACACCTTC; CDR3 protein: CSVEHRDGDYGYTF
D gene: .; clone size: many; J gene: TRBJ2-3; V gene: TRBV7-6; CDR3 DNA: TGTGCCAGCAGCTTCGGTAGTGCAGATACGCAGTATTTT; CDR3 protein: CASSFGSADTQYF
D gene: .; clone size: many; J gene: TRBJ2-2; V gene: TRBV6-1; CDR3 DNA: TGTGCCAGCAGTAGACAGCCCGCGAACACCGGGGAGCTGTTTTTT; CDR3 protein: CASSRQPANTGELFF
D gene: TRBD2; clone size: many; J gene: TRBJ2-2; V gene: TRBV7-9; CDR3 DNA: TGTGCAAGACTAGCGGACACCGGGGAGCTGTTTTTT; CDR3 protein: CARLADTGELFF
D gene: TRBD2; clone size: .; J gene: TRBJ2-5; V gene: TRBV2; CDR3 DNA: TGTGCCAGCAGTACTAGCGGTCGATGGGAGACCCAGTACTTC; CDR3 protein: CASSTSGRWETQYF
D gene: .; clone size: many; J gene: TRBJ2-5; V gene: TRBV9; CDR3 DNA: TGTGCCAGCAGCGTAGGTGGGGCAGGCCAAGAGACCCAGTACTTC; CDR3 protein: CASSVGGAGQETQYF
D gene: .; clone size: .; J gene: TRBJ1-1; V gene: TRBV24-1; CDR3 DNA: TGTGCCACCAGTGATTTAAGCAAGTCGGCAGGGGTGCTGAACACTGAAGCTTTCTTT; CDR3 protein: CATSDLSKSAGVLNTEAFF
D gene: .; clone size: .; J gene: TRBJ1-3; V gene: TRBV9; CDR3 DNA: TGTGCCAGCAGCGTAGGGGGGATTGGAAACACCATATATTTT; CDR3 protein: CASSVGGIGNTIYF
D gene: TRBD1; clone size: few; J gene: TRBJ1-1; V gene: TRBV12-3/TRBV12-4; CDR3 DNA: TGTGCTAGTGGTTTGACCCGACAGGGGGGGAACACTGAAGCTTTCTTT; CDR3 protein: CASGLTRQGGNTEAFF
D gene: TRBD1; clone size: .; J gene: TRBJ1-2; V gene: TRBV5-4; CDR3 DNA: TGTGCCAGCAGCTTGGACCGGGACAGAGGCTACACCTTC; CDR3 protein: CASSLDRDRGYTF
D gene: TRBD2; clone size: many; J gene: TRBJ2-3; V gene: TRBV20-1; CDR3 DNA: TGCAGTGCTAGAGATCGGACTAGCGGGGGGCATTGGGGCACAGATACGCAGTATTTT; CDR3 protein: CSARDRTSGGHWGTDTQYF
D gene: .; clone size: few; J gene: TRBJ1-5; V gene: TRBV9; CDR3 DNA: TGTGCCAGCAGCGTAGCGGGGGTACAAGAGACCCAGCATTTT; CDR3 protein: CASSVAGVQETQHF
D gene: .; clone size: .; J gene: TRBJ1-6; V gene: TRBV5-5; CDR3 DNA: TGTGCCAGCAGCTTGGATTGGTCCGGCGCAGCCAATGACTCACCCCTCCACTTT; CDR3 protein: CASSLDWSGAANDSPLHF
D gene: .; clone size: .; J gene: TRBJ2-5; V gene: TRBV5-1; CDR3 DNA: TGCGCCAGCAGCTTGGTTCTGAGGCCTCAAGAGACCCAGTACTTC; CDR3 protein: CASSLVLRPQETQYF
D gene: .; clone size: .; J gene: TRBJ1-2; V gene: TRBV29-1; CDR3 DNA: TGCAGCTCCGGGTCGGCTAACTATGGCTACACCTTC; CDR3 protein: CSSGSANYGYTF
D gene: .; clone size: .; J gene: TRBJ2-7; V gene: TRBV20-1; CDR3 DNA: TGCAGTGCTCGCGACTCAGGACGGCTGTCCTACGAGCAGTACTTC; CDR3 protein: CSARDSGRLSYEQYF
D gene: .; clone size: .; J gene: TRBJ1-1; V gene: TRBV24-1; CDR3 DNA: TGTGCCACCAGTGATTCTATCGCGGGGGGGACTGAAGCTTTCTTT; CDR3 protein: CATSDSIAGGTEAFF
D gene: .; clone size: .; J gene: TRBJ1-2; V gene: TRBV25-1; CDR3 DNA: TGTACCAGCAGTGAATCCGAAGATTACTATGGCTACACCTTC; CDR3 protein: CTSSESEDYYGYTF
D gene: .; clone size: .; J gene: TRBJ2-3; V gene: TRBV7-3; CDR3 DNA: TGTGCCAGCAGCTTAAGCAGTGATTCCAATGAGCAGTATTTT; CDR3 protein: CASSLSSDSNEQYF
D gene: .; clone size: many; J gene: TRBJ2-7; V gene: TRBV9; CDR3 DNA: TGTGCCAGCAGCGTAGCAGGACAGAACGAGCAGTACTTC; CDR3 protein: CASSVAGQNEQYF
D gene: TRBD1; clone size: .; J gene: TRBJ1-2; V gene: TRBV7-2; CDR3 DNA: TGTGCCAGCAGCGCCCCCCGGACAGGGGTCTATGGCTACACCTTC; CDR3 protein: CASSAPRTGVYGYTF